A selection of T cell receptor beta chains follows, all from one sample in a study of shared clonotypes between healthy human individuals. This table comes from immunoSEQ multiplex PCR, and its TCRdb copy is limited to in-frame clones, with some not included. Found here are hundreds of thousands of clones, more than 95% of them singletons; the top ten hold 0.3%. Sequenced material: naive CD8+ T cells sorted from blood. The receptors stem from a man aged 25 to 45 in good health. CDR3s include the opening cysteine and the closing phenylalanine or tryptophan. The order of the fields is J gene, clone size, V gene, D gene, CDR3 DNA, CDR3 protein. The D gene is left open where the match is weak. Clone size is given for some rows only: seen once, a few or many times, or a class if the clone is expanded.

J gene: TRBJ2-7
clone size: -
V gene: TRBV7-8
D gene: -
CDR3 DNA: TGTGCCACCTTATCCCAGGACAGCTCCTACGAGCAGTACTTC
CDR3 protein: CATLSQDSSYEQYF

J gene: TRBJ2-7
clone size: -
V gene: TRBV7-9
D gene: -
CDR3 DNA: TGTGCCAGCAGCTTAGTACCAGGGACCTACGAGCAGTACTTC
CDR3 protein: CASSLVPGTYEQYF

J gene: TRBJ2-3
clone size: -
V gene: TRBV7-7
D gene: TRBD1
CDR3 DNA: TGTGCCAGCAGCCCGCACCTCCGACAGGGCGCTTCATTAGATACGCAGTATTTT
CDR3 protein: CASSPHLRQGASLDTQYF

J gene: TRBJ2-7
clone size: -
V gene: TRBV5-4
D gene: TRBD2
CDR3 DNA: TGTGCCAGCGCGATAGCGGGAGGGGACGAGCAGTACTTC
CDR3 protein: CASAIAGGDEQYF

J gene: TRBJ2-7
clone size: -
V gene: TRBV7-9
D gene: TRBD2
CDR3 DNA: TGTGCCAGCAGCTTGAAAGCGGGAGCCTCCTACGAGCAGTACTTC
CDR3 protein: CASSLKAGASYEQYF

J gene: TRBJ2-7
clone size: once
V gene: TRBV13
D gene: -
CDR3 DNA: TGTGCCAGCAGCGAATCGCGGAGCTACGAGCAGTACTTC
CDR3 protein: CASSESRSYEQYF

J gene: TRBJ1-2
clone size: -
V gene: TRBV5-4
D gene: -
CDR3 DNA: TGTGCCAGCAGCCTCCAGGCAGGACCCTTGGCTAACTATGGCTACACCTTC
CDR3 protein: CASSLQAGPLANYGYTF

J gene: TRBJ1-1
clone size: -
V gene: TRBV5-5
D gene: -
CDR3 DNA: TGTGCCAGCAGCTTGGGGATCCTAGACAGCATTCGCACTGAAGCTTTCTTT
CDR3 protein: CASSLGILDSIRTEAFF

J gene: TRBJ2-7
clone size: -
V gene: TRBV9
D gene: TRBD2
CDR3 DNA: TGTGCCAGCAGCGTGGGGGGGAGGAACGAGCAGTACTTC
CDR3 protein: CASSVGGRNEQYF

J gene: TRBJ2-1
clone size: -
V gene: TRBV28
D gene: -
CDR3 DNA: TGTGCCAGCAGTTTAAAAGGTAGTGAGCAGTTCTTC
CDR3 protein: CASSLKGSEQFF